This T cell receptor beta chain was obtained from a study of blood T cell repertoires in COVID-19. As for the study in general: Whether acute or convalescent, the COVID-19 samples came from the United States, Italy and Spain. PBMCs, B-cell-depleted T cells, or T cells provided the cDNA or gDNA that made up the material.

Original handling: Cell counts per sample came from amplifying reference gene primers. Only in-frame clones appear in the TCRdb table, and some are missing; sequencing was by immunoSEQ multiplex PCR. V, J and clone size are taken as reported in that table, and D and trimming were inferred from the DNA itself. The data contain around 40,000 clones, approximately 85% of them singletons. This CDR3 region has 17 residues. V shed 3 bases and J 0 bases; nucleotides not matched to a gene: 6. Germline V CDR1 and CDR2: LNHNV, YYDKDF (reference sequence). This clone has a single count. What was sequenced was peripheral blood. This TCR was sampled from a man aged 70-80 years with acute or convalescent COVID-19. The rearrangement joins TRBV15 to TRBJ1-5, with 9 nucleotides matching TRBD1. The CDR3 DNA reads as TGTGCCACCAGCAGGAAATACAGGGGGCTTAGCAATCAGCCCCAGCATTTT. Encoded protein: CATSRKYRGLSNQPQHF.